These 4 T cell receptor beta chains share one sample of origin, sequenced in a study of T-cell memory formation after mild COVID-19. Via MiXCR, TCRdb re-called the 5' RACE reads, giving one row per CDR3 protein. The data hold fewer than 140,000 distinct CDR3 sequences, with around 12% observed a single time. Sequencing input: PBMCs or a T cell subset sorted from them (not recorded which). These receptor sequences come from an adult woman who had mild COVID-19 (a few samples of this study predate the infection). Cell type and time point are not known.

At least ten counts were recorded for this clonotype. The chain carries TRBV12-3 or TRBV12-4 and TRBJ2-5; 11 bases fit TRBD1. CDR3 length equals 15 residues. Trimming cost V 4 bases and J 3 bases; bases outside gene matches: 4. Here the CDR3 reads CASSWDRGGEETQYF. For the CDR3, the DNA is TGTGCCAGCAGTTGGGACAGGGGGGGCGAAGAGACCCAGTACTTC.

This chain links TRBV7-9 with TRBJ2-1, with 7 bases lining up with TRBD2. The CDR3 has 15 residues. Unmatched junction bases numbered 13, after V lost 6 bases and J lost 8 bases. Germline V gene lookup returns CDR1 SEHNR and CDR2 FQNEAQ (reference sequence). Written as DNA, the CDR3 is TGTGCCAGCAGACATACGGGACTACCTTGGTATGAGCAGTTCTTC. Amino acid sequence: CASRHTGLPWYEQFF.

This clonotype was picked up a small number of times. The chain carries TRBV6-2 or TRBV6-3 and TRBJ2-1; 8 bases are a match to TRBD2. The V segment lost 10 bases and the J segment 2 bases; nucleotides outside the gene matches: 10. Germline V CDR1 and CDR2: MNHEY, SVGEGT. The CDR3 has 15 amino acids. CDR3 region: CATTSSGGAYNEQFF. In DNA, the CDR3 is TGTGCCACTACCAGCTCGGGGGGGGCCTACAATGAGCAGTTCTTC.

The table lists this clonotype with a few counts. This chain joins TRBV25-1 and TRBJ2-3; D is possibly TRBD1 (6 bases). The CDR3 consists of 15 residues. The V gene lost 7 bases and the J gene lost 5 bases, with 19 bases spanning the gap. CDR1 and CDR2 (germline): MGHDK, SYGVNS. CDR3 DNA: TGTGCCAGCAAGGGTTTTACAGGGTTAGTAGATACGCAGTATTTT. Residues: CASKGFTGLVDTQYF. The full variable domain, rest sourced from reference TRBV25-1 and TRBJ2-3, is EADIYQTPRYLVIGTGKKITLECSQTMGHDKMYWYQQDPGMELHLIHYSYGVNSTEKGDLSSESTVSRIRTEHFPLTLESARPSHTSQYLCASKGFTGLVDTQYFGPGTRLTVL.